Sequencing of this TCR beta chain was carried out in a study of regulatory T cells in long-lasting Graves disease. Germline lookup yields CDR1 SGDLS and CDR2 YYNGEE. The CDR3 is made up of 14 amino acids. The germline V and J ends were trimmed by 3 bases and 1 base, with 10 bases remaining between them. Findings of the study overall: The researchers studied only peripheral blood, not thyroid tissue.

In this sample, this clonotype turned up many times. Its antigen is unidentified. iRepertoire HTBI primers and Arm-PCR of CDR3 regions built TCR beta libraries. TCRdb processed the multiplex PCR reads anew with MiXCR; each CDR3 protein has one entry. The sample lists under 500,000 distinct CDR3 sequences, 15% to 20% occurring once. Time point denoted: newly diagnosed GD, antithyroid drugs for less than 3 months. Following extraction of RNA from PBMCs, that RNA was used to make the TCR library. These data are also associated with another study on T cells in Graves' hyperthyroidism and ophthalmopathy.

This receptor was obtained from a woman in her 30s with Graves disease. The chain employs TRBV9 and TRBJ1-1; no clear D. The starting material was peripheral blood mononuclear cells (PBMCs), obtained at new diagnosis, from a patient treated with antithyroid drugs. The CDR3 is CASSAGGENTEAFF. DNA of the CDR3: TGTGCCAGCAGCGCCGGTGGGGAGAACACTGAAGCTTTCTTT.